This TCR beta chain was documented in a study of OX40 agonist ivuxolimab in advanced cancers. On the study more broadly: Patients in the trial were receiving intravenous ivuxolimab every 2 weeks, at doses of 0.01 to 10 mg/kg.

Systemic immunosuppression or a history of autoimmune disease excluded patients. V shed 6 bases and J 7 bases; nucleotides not matched to a gene: 5. Germline CDR1 reads MNHEY; CDR2 reads SVGAGI. CDR3 size: 15 residues. On this clone itself: Antigen specificity is unknown.

Overall study results and limits: CD8+ T cells (on average) carried more expanded clones than CD4+ T cells.

The table came from immunoSEQ multiplex PCR; TCRdb's copy has only in-frame clones and leaves some out. The profile shows about 80,000 clones, roughly nine tenths of them singletons. Sequencing used CD4+ or CD8+ T cells sorted from blood, obtained in a trial of the OX40 agonist ivuxolimab. The clonotype originates from an adult with an advanced solid tumor such as melanoma, head and neck, liver or kidney cancer. The chain carries TRBV6-5 and TRBJ2-2, with 13 bases lining up with TRBD2. The CDR3 is CASRGLAGVGGELFF. CDR3 coding DNA: TGTGCCAGCAGAGGACTAGCGGGAGTTGGCGGGGAGCTGTTTTTT.